One and the same sample provided the 31 T cell receptor beta chains below, sequenced in a study of blood T cell repertoires in COVID-19. Clones were sequenced by immunoSEQ multiplex PCR, and TCRdb holds only the in-frame ones, with some missing. The repertoire holds roughly 140,000 clones, 84% seen once, with more than 5% in the top ten. Sequenced sample: PBMCs or T cells enriched from blood (not recorded which). Every receptor here comes from a woman in her forties or fifties who had been exposed to COVID-19.

The J gene is TRBJ1-2, the V gene TRBV7-2; D is unclear. Per germline, CDR1 SGHTA and CDR2 FQGNSA. The germline V and J ends were trimmed by 5 bases and 2 bases, with 21 bases remaining between them. The CDR3 extends over 17 amino acids. The CDR3 reads CASSRSLTNPLNYGYTF. CDR3 coding DNA: TGTGCCAGCAGCCGGTCCCTGACAAACCCATTAAACTATGGCTACACCTTC.

The sample holds one count of this clone. This sequence joins TRBV28 and TRBJ2-3; 11 positions agree with TRBD2. V shed 5 bases and J 5 bases; nucleotides not matched to a gene: 6. Germline V gene lookup returns CDR1 MDHEN and CDR2 SYDVKM. The CDR3 has 15 residues. The CDR3 spells CASSPPGTSGDTQYF. The CDR3 region has the DNA TGTGCCAGCAGTCCCCCCGGGACTAGCGGAGATACGCAGTATTTT.

V and J are TRBV5-1 and TRBJ2-7; 7 bases match TRBD1. This CDR3 contains 15 residues. V was clipped by 3 bases and J by 5 bases; unmatched bases: 11. The germline V gene has CDR1 SGHRS and CDR2 YFSETQ. CDR3 region: CASSSMTGRRDEQYF. CDR3 DNA: TGCGCCAGCAGCTCAATGACAGGGAGAAGGGACGAGCAGTACTTC.

The CDR3 loop is CATSDSRGPSTDTQYF. The CDR3 region has the DNA TGTGCCACCAGTGATTCGCGGGGGCCGAGCACAGATACGCAGTATTTT. V and J are TRBV24-1 and TRBJ2-3, with D possibly matching TRBD2 (7 bases). Between the trimmed V and J ends, which lost 2 bases and 0 bases, there was a span of 11 bases. This CDR3 has 16 amino acids. Germline loops: CDR1 KGHDR, CDR2 SFDVKD.

The V gene is TRBV29-1, the J gene TRBJ2-6, with D possibly matching TRBD2 (6 bases). The CDR3 is 16 residues long. Germline lookup yields CDR1 SQVTM and CDR2 ANQGSEA. V was trimmed by 7 bases and J by 2 bases, leaving 18 bases between them. The CDR3: CSAMGGAGTGANVLTF. DNA for the CDR3: TGCAGCGCTATGGGGGGTGCAGGGACTGGGGCCAACGTCCTGACTTTC.

The chain employs TRBV7-3 and TRBJ2-3; maybe TRBD2 (6 bases). From germline, CDR1 is SGHTA and CDR2 FQGTGA. The ends were cut back, 5 bases at V and 0 bases at J, with 15 bases in the middle. The CDR3 has 16 residues. As DNA, the CDR3 is TGTGCCAGCAGCCCCTTCGCGGGGTCGAGCACAGATACGCAGTATTTT. Amino acid sequence: CASSPFAGSSTDTQYF. Based on the CDR3 plus reference TRBV7-3 and TRBJ2-3, the full variable domain is GAGVSQTPSNKVTEKGKYVELRCDPISGHTALYWYRQSLGQGPEFLIYFQGTGAADDSGLPNDRFFAVRPEGSVSTLKIQRTERGDSAVYLCASSPFAGSSTDTQYFGPGTRLTVL.

The CDR3 sequence: CASSQEGDGGASGELFF. DNA for the CDR3: TGTGCCAGCAGCCAAGAGGGAGACGGGGGGGCTTCCGGGGAGCTGTTTTTT. V is TRBV4-2 and J is TRBJ2-2; 8 bases are a match to TRBD2. With 0 bases clipped from V and 6 bases from J, the junction kept 9 bases outside the gene matches. Germline V gene sequence: CDR1 LGHNA, CDR2 YNFKEQ. The CDR3 length is 17 residues.

This chain links TRBV12-3 or TRBV12-4 with TRBJ1-2, with a possible D match to TRBD1 (5 bases). This CDR3 is built from 12 residues. V gave up 4 bases and J gave up 7 bases, with 10 bases separating them. CDR3 in DNA: TGTGCCAGCAGTTCCCCCCAGGGTGGCTACACCTTC. Amino acid sequence: CASSSPQGGYTF.

The V and J genes are TRBV7-9 and TRBJ1-1; no clear D. The CDR3 covers 15 residues. Trimming took off 6 bases at V and 3 bases at J, with 17 bases between the two ends. Germline lookup yields CDR1 SEHNR and CDR2 FQNEAQ (reference sequence). The CDR3 DNA is TGTGCCAGCAGTTCTCTATGGGCATGGGACACTGAAGCTTTCTTT. Translation: CASSSLWAWDTEAFF.

V and J are TRBV4-1 and TRBJ1-5; 10 nucleotides align to TRBD1. The CDR3 consists of 17 residues. From germline, CDR1 is MGHRA and CDR2 YSYEKL. V gave up 4 bases and J gave up 3 bases; unmatched junction bases: 9. Here the CDR3 DNA reads TGCGCCAGCAGCCCCCGAACGACAGGGGGCGACAATCAGCCCCAGCATTTT. Its protein product is CASSPRTTGGDNQPQHF.

The chain uses TRBV6-5 and TRBJ1-4; TRBD1 agrees at 10 bases. CDR3 length equals 15 residues. The germline gives CDR1 MNHEY, CDR2 SVGAGI. V lost 8 bases, J lost 6 bases, and 9 bases stayed unmatched. CDR3 residues: CASGDRGQADEKLFF. The CDR3 DNA follows: TGTGCCAGCGGGGACAGGGGCCAGGCGGATGAAAAACTGTTTTTT.

The chain combines TRBV11-2 with TRBJ2-1; tentative D call: TRBD2 (6 bases). The CDR3 is 12 residues long. Trimming stripped 6 bases from V and 9 bases from J, with 12 bases between. Germline V CDR1 and CDR2: SGHAT, FQNNGV. The CDR3 bases are TGTGCCAGCAGATACCCGGGAGCTGAGCAGTTCTTC. Its translation: CASRYPGAEQFF.

This clone was recorded once. This likely comes from a read error, as the CDR3 has no conserved phenylalanine or tryptophan at its end. Because the CDR3's place on the DNA is in doubt, the DNA is left out and the CDR3 is given as listed by TCRdb. The genes are TRBV3-1 (or the pseudogene TRBV3-2) and TRBJ2-7; TRBD1, as called in the table, went unchecked against the DNA. Germline V gene lookup returns CDR1 LGHDT and CDR2 YNNKEL (reference sequence). The CDR3 comprises 13 residues, both ends counted. CDR3 protein: CASSEGPGQALGG.

The V call is TRBV18, the J call TRBJ1-4, with 9 bases aligning to TRBD1. The V gene's germline CDR1 is KGHSH and CDR2 LQKENI. This CDR3 contains 15 residues. V lost 3 bases to trimming and J lost 7 bases; unmatched junction nucleotides: 6. CDR3 sequence (DNA): TGTGCCAGCTCACCCGAACAGGGGGCTGGTGAAAAACTGTTTTTT. Amino acids: CASSPEQGAGEKLFF.

The chain carries TRBV9 and TRBJ2-7, with 11 bases that match TRBD2. From germline, CDR1 is SGDLS and CDR2 YYNGEE. This CDR3 has 17 residues. Trimming took 0 bases from V and 9 from J; bases not matched to a gene: 14. CDR3 protein: CASSVGLGTSGLGRQYF. CDR3 coding DNA: TGTGCCAGCAGCGTAGGCCTCGGGACTAGCGGACTCGGCCGGCAGTACTTC.

The CDR3 region is CASSLDGGGAQETQYF. CDR3 nucleotides: TGTGCCAGCAGCTTAGATGGCGGGGGGGCCCAAGAGACCCAGTACTTC. The chain is built from TRBV7-6 and TRBJ2-5, with 9 bases aligning to TRBD2. J lost 1 base, V lost 1 base, and 4 bases had no gene match. Germline CDR1 SGHVS, CDR2 FNYEAQ. This CDR3 region has 16 residues.

The V and J genes are TRBV4-2 and TRBJ2-3; 12 bases line up with TRBD2. Germline lookup yields CDR1 LGHNA and CDR2 YNFKEQ. The CDR3 spans 16 residues. V was pared by 4 bases and J by 2 bases, with 4 bases of the junction left unmatched. The CDR3 protein is CASSPRLAGATDTQYF. The CDR3 region has the DNA TGTGCCAGCAGCCCACGACTAGCGGGGGCCACAGATACGCAGTATTTT.

The V call is TRBV6-5, the J call TRBJ1-5; D not certain. This CDR3 comprises 12 residues. Germline V gene data show CDR1 as MNHEY and CDR2 as SVGAGI. V was clipped by 6 bases and J by 4 bases, with 7 bases between them. CDR3 sequence (DNA): TGTGCCAGCAGGACGGGGAATCAGCCCCAGCATTTT. Translated: CASRTGNQPQHF.

The chain recombines TRBV7-7 with TRBJ2-3; 8 bases line up with TRBD2. CDR3 length: 15 residues. V lost 0 bases, J lost 6 bases, and 5 bases stayed unmatched. In germline, CDR1 is SSHAT, CDR2 FNYEAQ (reference sequence). In nucleotides, the CDR3 is TGTGCCAGCAGCTTAGCGCCCGGGAGGGGGGATACGCAGTATTTT. Translating it yields CASSLAPGRGDTQYF. Complete variable domain (other parts from reference TRBV7-7 and TRBJ2-3): GAGVSQSPRYKVTKRGQDVTLRCDPISSHATLYWYQQALGQGPEFLTYFNYEAQPDKSGLPSDRFSAERPEGSISTLTIQRTEQRDSAMYRCASSLAPGRGDTQYFGPGTRLTVL.

The chain links TRBV5-6 to TRBJ2-7, with D perhaps TRBD1 (6 bases). CDR3 size: 15 residues. The V gene's germline CDR1 is SGHDT and CDR2 YYEEEE. With 0 bases removed from V and 3 bases from J, the gap between germline ends came to 13 bases. The chain's CDR3 is CASSLGAGVYYEQYF. The CDR3 DNA is TGTGCCAGCAGCTTGGGAGCAGGGGTGTACTACGAGCAGTACTTC.

The chain employs TRBV7-2 and TRBJ1-2; 8 bases are shared with TRBD1. This CDR3 is built from 16 residues. Looked up from germline, CDR1 is SGHTA and CDR2 is FQGNSA. V lost 3 bases, J lost 4 bases, and 10 bases stayed unmatched. CDR3 sequence (DNA): TGTGCCAGCAGCTTGGGACAGGACTCATTTTCCTATGGCTACACCTTC. It is translated as CASSLGQDSFSYGYTF.

The chain combines TRBV5-4 with TRBJ1-4; D is perhaps TRBD1 (6 bases). This CDR3 is 15 amino acids long. V was trimmed by 4 bases and J by 5 bases, leaving 15 bases between them. The germline gives CDR1 SGHNT, CDR2 YYREEE (reference sequence). The DNA of the CDR3 is TGTGCCAGCAGCCAACAGGGAGGGTCAAATGAAAAACTGTTTTTT. Encoded protein: CASSQQGGSNEKLFF.

The rearrangement links TRBV7-9 to TRBJ1-2; 7 nucleotides agree with TRBD1. The CDR3 totals 18 residues. The germline V gene encodes CDR1 SEHNR and CDR2 FQNEAQ (reference sequence). With 4 bases clipped from V and 4 bases from J, the junction kept 18 bases outside the gene matches. Written as DNA, the CDR3 is TGTGCCAGCAGCTCAACCTTTCCCGACAGGGTGGTTGGCTATGGCTACACCTTC. It translates to CASSSTFPDRVVGYGYTF.

The rearrangement links TRBV19 to TRBJ1-6, with 8 bases lining up with TRBD1. CDR1 is LNHDA, CDR2 SQIVND, per germline (reference sequence). The CDR3 totals 16 residues. J lost 6 bases, V lost 2 bases, and 6 bases had no gene match. The CDR3 spells CASSINQGASNSPLHF. The CDR3 nucleotides are TGTGCCAGTAGTATAAATCAGGGGGCTTCTAATTCACCCCTCCACTTT.

This chain joins TRBV7-8 and TRBJ2-3, with TRBD2 identical over 11 bases. This CDR3 has 17 residues. V lost 2 bases to trimming and J lost 2 bases; unmatched junction nucleotides: 6. Germline V gene data show CDR1 as SGHVS and CDR2 as FQNEAQ. The CDR3, as DNA: TGTGCCAGCAGCTTAAATAGCGGGGGGGCCCTCACAGATACGCAGTATTTT. Amino acids: CASSLNSGGALTDTQYF.

V usage is TRBV28 and J usage is TRBJ2-7, with TRBD1 matching over 9 bases. Germline assignment: CDR1 MDHEN and CDR2 SYDVKM. This CDR3 is built from 15 residues. The ends lost 3 bases at V and 5 bases at J; junction bases unmatched: 8. The CDR3 DNA reads TGTGCCAGCAGTTTTTTAGGGACAGGGCTCGACGAGCAGTACTTC. Protein product: CASSFLGTGLDEQYF.

In nucleotides, the CDR3 is TGTGCCAGCAGTTTAGTTACTAGCGGGGGCCCGAACTCTTACGAGCAGTACTTC. It specifies CASSLVTSGGPNSYEQYF. The gene calls are TRBV28 and TRBJ2-7, with 11 bases aligning to TRBD2. V was pared by 2 bases and J by 4 bases, with 13 bases of the junction left unmatched. CDR3 size: 18 residues. Germline CDR1 and CDR2: MDHEN and SYDVKM.

The chain is built from TRBV2 and TRBJ1-1; 7 nucleotides line up with TRBD1. Germline V gene lookup returns CDR1 SNHLY and CDR2 FYNNEI. Losses at the gene ends were 4 bases for V and 4 bases for J; bases not matched to a gene: 6. The CDR3 is 14 amino acids. CDR3 protein: CASSGQTGSTEAFF. The DNA for the CDR3 is TGTGCCAGCAGTGGGCAGACAGGGAGCACTGAAGCTTTCTTT.

This chain links TRBV10-2 with TRBJ1-1; D is perhaps TRBD1 (5 bases). Germline lookup yields CDR1 WSHSY and CDR2 SAAADI. This CDR3 has 14 residues. Trimming pared 6 bases from V and 4 bases from J, leaving 15 bases between. CDR3 region: CASRATQGSTEAFF. The CDR3 DNA sequence: TGCGCCAGCAGGGCGACCCAGGGTTCCACTGAAGCTTTCTTT.

A few counts support this clone. The chain uses TRBV18 and TRBJ2-6; 9 bases line up with TRBD1. The CDR3 is 19 residues long. Germline V gene sequence: CDR1 KGHSH, CDR2 LQKENI. V was pared by 2 bases and J by 0 bases, with 8 bases of the junction left unmatched. Here the CDR3 reads CASSPTTGGPTSGANVLTF. CDR3 coding DNA: TGTGCCAGCTCACCAACAACAGGGGGCCCCACCTCTGGGGCCAACGTCCTGACTTTC.

The chain recombines TRBV7-8 with TRBJ1-1; D is unclear. Trimming left V 5 bases short and J 1 base short, with 8 bases between. CDR3 length: 13 amino acids. Germline-derived CDR1 and CDR2 are SGHVS and FQNEAQ. The CDR3 here is CASSPHKNTEAFF. CDR3 nucleotides: TGTGCCAGCAGCCCACATAAGAACACTGAAGCTTTCTTT.